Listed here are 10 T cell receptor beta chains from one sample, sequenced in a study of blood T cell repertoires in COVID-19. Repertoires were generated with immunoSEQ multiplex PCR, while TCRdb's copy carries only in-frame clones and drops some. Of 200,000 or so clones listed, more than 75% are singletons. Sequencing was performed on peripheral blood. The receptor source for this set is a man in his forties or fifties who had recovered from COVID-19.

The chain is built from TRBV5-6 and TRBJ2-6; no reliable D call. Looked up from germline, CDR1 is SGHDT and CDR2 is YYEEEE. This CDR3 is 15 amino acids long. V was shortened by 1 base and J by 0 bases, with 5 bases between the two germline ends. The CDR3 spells CASSLLLSGANVLTF. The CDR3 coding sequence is TGTGCCAGCAGCTTGCTTCTCTCTGGGGCCAACGTCCTGACTTTC.

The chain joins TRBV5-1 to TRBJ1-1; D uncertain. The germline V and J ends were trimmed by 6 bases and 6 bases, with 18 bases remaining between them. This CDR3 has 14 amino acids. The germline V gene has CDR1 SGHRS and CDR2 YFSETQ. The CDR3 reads CASTPTGVLAEAFF. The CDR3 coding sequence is TGCGCCAGCACCCCCACCGGGGTTTTAGCTGAAGCTTTCTTT. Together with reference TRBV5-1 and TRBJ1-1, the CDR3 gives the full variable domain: KAGVTQTPRYLIKTRGQQVTLSCSPISGHRSVSWYQQTPGQGLQFLFEYFSETQRNKGNFPGRFSGRQFSNSRSEMNVSTLELGDSALYLCASTPTGVLAEAFFGQGTRLTVV.

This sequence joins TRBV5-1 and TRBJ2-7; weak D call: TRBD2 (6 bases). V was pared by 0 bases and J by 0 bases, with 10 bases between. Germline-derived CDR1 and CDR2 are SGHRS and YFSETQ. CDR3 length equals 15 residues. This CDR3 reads CASSLGGTYSYEQYF. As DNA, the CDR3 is TGCGCCAGCAGCTTGGGCGGGACTTACTCCTACGAGCAGTACTTC.

The CDR3 DNA sequence: TGTGCCAGCAGCGCCTTCTCTAGCGGGAATCCCTTCACAGATACGCAGTATTTT. It is translated as CASSAFSSGNPFTDTQYF. V and J are TRBV12-1 and TRBJ2-3; TRBD2 was called by the table and not checked on the DNA. TRBV12-1 is a pseudogene segment. The CDR3 spans 18 residues.

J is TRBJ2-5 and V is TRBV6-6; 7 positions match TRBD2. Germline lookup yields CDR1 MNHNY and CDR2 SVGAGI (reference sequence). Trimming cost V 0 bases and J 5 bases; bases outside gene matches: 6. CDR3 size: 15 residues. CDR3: CASSYSGEGRETQYF. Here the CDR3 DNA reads TGTGCCAGCAGTTACTCGGGGGAGGGACGCGAGACCCAGTACTTC.

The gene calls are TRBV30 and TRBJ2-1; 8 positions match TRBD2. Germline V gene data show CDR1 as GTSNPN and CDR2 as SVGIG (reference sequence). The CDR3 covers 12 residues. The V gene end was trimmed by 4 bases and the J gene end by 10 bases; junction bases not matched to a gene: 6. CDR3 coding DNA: TGTGCCTGGACCCCGGGGGGGACAGAGCAGTTCTTC. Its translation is CAWTPGGTEQFF.

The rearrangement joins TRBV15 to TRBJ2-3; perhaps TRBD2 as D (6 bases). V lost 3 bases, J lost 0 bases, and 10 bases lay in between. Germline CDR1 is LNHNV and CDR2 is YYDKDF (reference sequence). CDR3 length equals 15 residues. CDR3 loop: CATSRNLASTDTQYF. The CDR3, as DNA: TGTGCCACCAGCAGGAATCTAGCGAGCACAGATACGCAGTATTTT.

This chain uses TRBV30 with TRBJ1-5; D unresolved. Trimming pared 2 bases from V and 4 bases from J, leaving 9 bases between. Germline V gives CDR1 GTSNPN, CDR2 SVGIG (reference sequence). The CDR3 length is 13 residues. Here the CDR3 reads CAWSKTGNQPQHF. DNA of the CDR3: TGTGCCTGGAGTAAAACGGGGAATCAGCCCCAGCATTTT.

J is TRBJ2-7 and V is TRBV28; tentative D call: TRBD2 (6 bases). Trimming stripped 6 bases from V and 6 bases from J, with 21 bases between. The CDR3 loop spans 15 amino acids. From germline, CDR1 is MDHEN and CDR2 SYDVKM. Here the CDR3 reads CASRQNSGRSAEQYF. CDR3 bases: TGTGCCAGCAGACAAAATAGCGGACGGAGCGCCGAGCAGTACTTC. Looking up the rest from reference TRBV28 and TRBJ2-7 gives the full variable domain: DVKVTQSSRYLVKRTGEKVFLECVQDMDHENMFWYRQDPGLGLRLIYFSYDVKMKEKGDIPEGYSVSREKKERFSLILESASTNQTSMYLCASRQNSGRSAEQYFGPGTRLTVT.

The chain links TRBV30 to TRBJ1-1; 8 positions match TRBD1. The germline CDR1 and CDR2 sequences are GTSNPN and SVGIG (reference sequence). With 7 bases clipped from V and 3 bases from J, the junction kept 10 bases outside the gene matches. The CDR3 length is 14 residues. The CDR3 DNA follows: TGTGCCTCCCGGGCAGGGGGCTGGGACACTGAAGCTTTCTTT. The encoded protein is CASRAGGWDTEAFF.